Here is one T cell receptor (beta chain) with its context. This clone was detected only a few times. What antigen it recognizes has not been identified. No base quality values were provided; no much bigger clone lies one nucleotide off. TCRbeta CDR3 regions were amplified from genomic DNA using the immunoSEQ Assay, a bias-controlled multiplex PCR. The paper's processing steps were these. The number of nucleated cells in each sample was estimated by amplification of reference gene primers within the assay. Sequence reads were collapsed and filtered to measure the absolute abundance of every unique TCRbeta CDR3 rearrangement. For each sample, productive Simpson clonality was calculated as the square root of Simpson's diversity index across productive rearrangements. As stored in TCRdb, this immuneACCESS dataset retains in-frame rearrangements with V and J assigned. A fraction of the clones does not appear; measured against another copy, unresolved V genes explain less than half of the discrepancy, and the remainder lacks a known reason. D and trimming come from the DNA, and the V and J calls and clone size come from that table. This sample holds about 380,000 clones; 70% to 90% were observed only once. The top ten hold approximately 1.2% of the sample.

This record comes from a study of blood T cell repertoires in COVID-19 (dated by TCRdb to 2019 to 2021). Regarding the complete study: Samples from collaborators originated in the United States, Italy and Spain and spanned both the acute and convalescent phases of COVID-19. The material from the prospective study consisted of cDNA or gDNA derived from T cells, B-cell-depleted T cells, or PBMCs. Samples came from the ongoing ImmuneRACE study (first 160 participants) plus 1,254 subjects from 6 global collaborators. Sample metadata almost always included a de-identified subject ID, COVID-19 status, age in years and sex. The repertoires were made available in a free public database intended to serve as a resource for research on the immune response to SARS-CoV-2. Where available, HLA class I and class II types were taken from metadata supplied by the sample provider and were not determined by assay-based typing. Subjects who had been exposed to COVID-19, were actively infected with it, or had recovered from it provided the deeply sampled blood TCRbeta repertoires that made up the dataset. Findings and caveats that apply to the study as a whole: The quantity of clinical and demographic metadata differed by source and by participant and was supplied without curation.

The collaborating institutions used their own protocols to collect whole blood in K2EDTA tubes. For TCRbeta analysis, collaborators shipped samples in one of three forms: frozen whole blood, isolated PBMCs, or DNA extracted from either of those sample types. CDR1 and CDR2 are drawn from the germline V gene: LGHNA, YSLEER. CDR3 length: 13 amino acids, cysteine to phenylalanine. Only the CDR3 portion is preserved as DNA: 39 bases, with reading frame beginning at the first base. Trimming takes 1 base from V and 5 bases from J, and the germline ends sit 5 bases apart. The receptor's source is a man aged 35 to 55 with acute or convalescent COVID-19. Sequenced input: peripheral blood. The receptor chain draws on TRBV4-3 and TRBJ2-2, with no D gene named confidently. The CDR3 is CASSQGETGELFF. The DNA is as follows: TGCGCCAGCAGCCAAGGAGAGACCGGGGAGCTGTTTTTT.